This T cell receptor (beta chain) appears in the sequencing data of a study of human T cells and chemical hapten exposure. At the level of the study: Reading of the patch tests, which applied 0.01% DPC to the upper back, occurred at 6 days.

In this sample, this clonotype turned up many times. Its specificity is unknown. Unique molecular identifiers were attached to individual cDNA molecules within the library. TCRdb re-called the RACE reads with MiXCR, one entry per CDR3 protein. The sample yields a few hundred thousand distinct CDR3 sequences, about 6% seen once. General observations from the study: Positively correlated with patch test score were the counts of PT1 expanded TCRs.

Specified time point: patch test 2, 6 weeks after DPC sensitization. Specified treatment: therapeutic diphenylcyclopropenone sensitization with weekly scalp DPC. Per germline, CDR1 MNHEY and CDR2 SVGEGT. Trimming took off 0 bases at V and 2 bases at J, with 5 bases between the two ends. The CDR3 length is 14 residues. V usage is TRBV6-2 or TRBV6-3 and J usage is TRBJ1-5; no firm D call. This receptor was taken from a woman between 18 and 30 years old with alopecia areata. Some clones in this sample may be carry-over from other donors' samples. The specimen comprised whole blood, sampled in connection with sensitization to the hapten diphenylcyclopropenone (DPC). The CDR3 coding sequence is TGTGCCAGCAGTTACTCCTTTGGCAATCAGCCCCAGCATTTT. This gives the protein CASSYSFGNQPQHF.